These T cell receptor beta chains were read from a single sample in a study of patients and donors after allogeneic stem cell transplantation. TCRdb itself ran the RT-PCR reads through MiXCR, one entry per CDR3 protein. The sample has around 200,000 distinct CDR3 sequences; less than 50% are singletons. The source material was blood, either unsorted or a sorted T cell fraction (not recorded which). All receptors derive from a human donor who was either an allogeneic HSCT recipient or a stem cell or donor lymphocyte infusion donor (not recorded which). It is not recorded whose cells these are; they may come from a transplant donor. Each CDR3 is given with its conserved first and last residue. Fields, in order: CDR3 DNA, CDR3 protein, D gene, V gene, clone size, J gene. The D gene is left open where the match is weak. Only part of the rows carry a size: once, few, many, or a class if the clone is expanded.

TGTGCCAGCAGTTCCTTCATCATGAACACTGAAGCTTTCTTT | CASSSFIMNTEAFF | . | TRBV27 | . | TRBJ1-1
TGCAGCGTTCATACCACAGGCACCGGCGCGCAGTATTTT | CSVHTTGTGAQYF | . | TRBV29-1 | . | TRBJ2-3
TGTGCCTGGGACACATCTAACTATGGCTACACCTTC | CAWDTSNYGYTF | . | TRBV30 | few | TRBJ1-2
TGTGCCAGCAGCTTAGGGCTAGCGGGCCAAGGCGAGCAGTTCTTC | CASSLGLAGQGEQFF | TRBD2 | TRBV7-7 | few | TRBJ2-1
TGTGCCAGCAGTCCGATACAGGGAGGCGAGACCCAGTACTTC | CASSPIQGGETQYF | . | TRBV12-3/TRBV12-4 | . | TRBJ2-5
TGTGCCAGCAGCCCCCGGATACGGGAGACCCAGTACTTC | CASSPRIRETQYF | . | TRBV7-3 | once | TRBJ2-5
TGTGCCAGCAGTTTCGGGACAGCGCCAGGGACAACAGATACGCAGTATTTT | CASSFGTAPGTTDTQYF | TRBD1 | TRBV12-3/TRBV12-4 | . | TRBJ2-3
TGCAGTGCTCAAGACAGGGGGCCGAGTGGCTACACCTTC | CSAQDRGPSGYTF | TRBD1 | TRBV20-1 | . | TRBJ1-2
TGTGCCAGCAGACCTGGGGGCGTGATAGGTCAGCCCCAGCATTTT | CASRPGGVIGQPQHF | . | TRBV28 | few | TRBJ1-5
TGTGCCAGCGGACAGGGGGGTGGTGGCTACACCTTC | CASGQGGGGYTF | TRBD1 | TRBV12-3/TRBV12-4 | few | TRBJ1-2
TGTGCCAGCAGCCTACCGCCAGGTACTAGAGGCTACACCTTC | CASSLPPGTRGYTF | . | TRBV12-3/TRBV12-4 | few | TRBJ1-2
TGTGCCAGCAGGGGGGGACAGGGGGCAAATCAGCCCCAGCATTTT | CASRGGQGANQPQHF | TRBD1 | TRBV12-3/TRBV12-4 | . | TRBJ1-5
TGCGCCAGCAGCTGGGAGGGTAATCGAGAAAAACTGTTTTTT | CASSWEGNREKLFF | . | TRBV5-1 | . | TRBJ1-4
TGTGCCAGCAGCTTGTTTCAGGGAGGCTATGGCTACACCTTC | CASSLFQGGYGYTF | . | TRBV3-1 | few | TRBJ1-2
TGTGCCAGCAGTGGATCTGGGGGGGGCAATCAGCCCCAGCATTTT | CASSGSGGGNQPQHF | . | TRBV25-1 | . | TRBJ1-5
TGCAGCGCCCTGACCCCCCCGGTATCGCAGTATTTT | CSALTPPVSQYF | . | TRBV29-1 | few | TRBJ2-3
TGCGCCAGCAGCTTGAGGCGGACAGGGGTTCCTAGCACAGATACGCAGTATTTT | CASSLRRTGVPSTDTQYF | TRBD1 | TRBV5-1 | . | TRBJ2-3
TGTGCCAGCAGCTTAGTCCCAAGGGTAGGGATATCTGGGGCCAACGTCCTGACTTTC | CASSLVPRVGISGANVLTF | . | TRBV7-2 | once | TRBJ2-6
TGTGCCAGCAGTTCGACAGGGTACGAGCAGTACTTC | CASSSTGYEQYF | TRBD1 | TRBV27 | . | TRBJ2-7
TGTGCCAGCAGCTTAGGGCAGGTCACAAATTCACCCCTCCACTTT | CASSLGQVTNSPLHF | . | TRBV5-4 | . | TRBJ1-6
TGTGCCAGCAGTGCCGGACAGGGTCTCTCCTACGAGCAGTACTTC | CASSAGQGLSYEQYF | TRBD1 | TRBV12-3/TRBV12-4 | . | TRBJ2-7
TGCGCCAGCAGCTTGCTTCCCCCCAAGGGGACCTACGAGCAGTACTTC | CASSLLPPKGTYEQYF | . | TRBV5-1 | . | TRBJ2-7
TGCAGTGCTAGAGACTCATGGGACTGGGCCAAAAACATTCAGTACTTC | CSARDSWDWAKNIQYF | . | TRBV20-1 | . | TRBJ2-4
TGCGCCAGCAGCCTCCGACAGGGGGCGCGAGAAAAACTGTTTTTT | CASSLRQGAREKLFF | TRBD1 | TRBV5-1 | few | TRBJ1-4
TGCAGTGCTAACAGGGAGGGCGCAGATACGCAGTATTTT | CSANREGADTQYF | . | TRBV20-1 | few | TRBJ2-3
TGCGCCAGCAGGACGGGACAAGACACCGGGGAGCTGTTTTTT | CASRTGQDTGELFF | . | TRBV10-1 | . | TRBJ2-2
TGCGCCAGCGCCCCCCTGCCGGGGACCACAGATACGCAGTATTTT | CASAPLPGTTDTQYF | . | TRBV5-1 | . | TRBJ2-3
TGTGCCAGCAGTTCCCGCACGACAGGTAGCTCTGGGGCCAACGTCCTGACTTTC | CASSSRTTGSSGANVLTF | . | TRBV12-3/TRBV12-4 | . | TRBJ2-6